This T cell receptor beta chain was documented in a study of T cells in Graves' hyperthyroidism and ophthalmopathy. Study-wide context: Peripheral blood was obtained at initial diagnosis, preceding any treatment. Study-wide results and caveats: Most thyroid clonotypes with frequency above 0.001 were detected in blood.

Germline V gene sequence: CDR1 MGHRA, CDR2 YSYEKL. V was pared by 4 bases and J by 2 bases, with 17 bases between. The CDR3 sequence is 17 residues long. Among ophthalmopathy patients, the Clinical Activity Score reached at least 3, the NOSPECS grade reached at least 4, and duration remained under 3 months. In this sample, this clonotype turned up a few times. Antigen: not known. The TCR beta CDR3 regions underwent amplification using RNA transcripts as the source. The study used the HTBI primer set for a first-round RT-PCR of the TCR CDR3. TCRdb processed the multiplex PCR reads anew with MiXCR; each CDR3 protein has one entry. The table shows about 640,000 distinct CDR3 sequences, with about a fifth occurring only once.

The receptor's source is a man aged 25-40 years with Graves' ophthalmopathy. The source material was blood. The chain employs TRBV4-1 and TRBJ2-2; perhaps TRBD1 as D (8 bases). The CDR3 DNA is TGCGCCAGCAGCCCAGGGGGCGGGGGTCTAAACACCGGGGAGCTGTTTTTT. Translated: CASSPGGGGLNTGELFF.